One sample yielded the 5 T cell receptor beta chains listed below, sequenced in a study of T cells in Graves' hyperthyroidism and ophthalmopathy. TCR beta CDR3 regions were amplified from RNA transcripts. RT-PCR in the first round (using the HTBI primer set) targeted the TCR CDR3. TCRdb reprocessed the multiplex PCR reads with MiXCR, giving one entry per CDR3 protein. The sample records around 500,000 distinct CDR3 sequences, 20% to 25% being singletons. The sequenced sample was blood. Receptors were obtained from a woman aged 70-85 years with Graves' ophthalmopathy.

There are a few counts of this clonotype. The rearrangement links TRBV5-1 to TRBJ2-5, with D unresolved. The CDR3 covers 14 residues. The germline gives CDR1 SGHRS, CDR2 YFSETQ. V was pared by 0 bases and J by 4 bases, with 10 bases between. CDR3 region: CASSLASSPETQYF. The CDR3 DNA reads TGCGCCAGCAGCTTGGCCTCATCCCCAGAGACCCAGTACTTC.

This clonotype was counted ten times or more. The chain joins TRBV3-1 to TRBJ2-7; 7 nucleotides align to TRBD1. The V gene end was trimmed by 0 bases and the J gene end by 6 bases; junction bases not matched to a gene: 8. Germline-derived CDR1 and CDR2 are LGHDT and YNNKEL (reference sequence). The CDR3 length is 15 residues. The CDR3 sequence is CASSQDLLAGGEQYF. The CDR3 nucleotides read TGTGCCAGCAGCCAAGATCTTCTAGCAGGGGGCGAGCAGTACTTC.

The CDR3 here is CATSNLPQVGIQYF. CDR3 sequence (DNA): TGTGCCACCAGCAATCTACCACAGGTCGGCATTCAGTACTTC. The J gene is TRBJ2-4, the V gene TRBV15; D may be TRBD1 (5 bases). The V gene lost 4 bases and the J gene lost 9 bases, with 16 bases spanning the gap. Per the germline V gene, CDR1 is LNHNV and CDR2 is YYDKDF (reference sequence). The CDR3 length is 14 residues.

In its sample, this clonotype was seen many times. The chain combines TRBV10-3 with TRBJ1-1; the match to TRBD1 covers 7 bases. In germline, CDR1 is ENHRY, CDR2 SYGVKD. V trimming: 5 bases; J trimming: 1 base; junction bases outside the gene matches: 4. The CDR3 is made up of 14 amino acids. The CDR3 loop reads CAISPGQPNTEAFF. CDR3 nucleotides: TGTGCCATCAGTCCGGGACAGCCGAACACTGAAGCTTTCTTT.

CDR3 loop: CSASATGAPNTEAFF. DNA for the CDR3: TGCAGTGCTAGTGCTACAGGGGCCCCGAACACTGAAGCTTTCTTT. The chain combines TRBV20-1 with TRBJ1-1; 7 bases align to TRBD1. Germline loops: CDR1 DFQATT, CDR2 SNEGSKA (reference sequence). This CDR3 spans 15 amino acids. V shed 3 bases and J 1 base; nucleotides not matched to a gene: 8.